The clone carrying this TCR beta chain registers medium-sized by frequency. Its antigen is not identified. The study sorted every CD8+ T cell subset in triplicate at hundreds of thousands of cells each. Phenotypically, naive CD8+ T cells corresponded to CD45RO-CCR7+CD27+CD95-. The TRB libraries of cDNA were built by UMI-labeled 5' RACE. With the 5' RACE reads reprocessed, TCRdb shows one record per CDR3 protein and no DNA. The sample includes 5,000 to 6,500 distinct CDR3 sequences. CDR3 length: 14 residues. Germline-derived CDR1 and CDR2 are DFQATT and SNEGSKA (reference sequence). The data are from a study of CXCR3-negative and CXCR3-positive naive CD8 T cells. Study-level points and caveats: Memory cells diverged, while naive CXCR3-positive and CXCR3-negative cells had similar TRBV-TRBJ usage. Higher TRB CDR3 hydrophobicity marked CXCR3-positive naive cells relative to CXCR3-negative naive cells. TRB CDR3 properties indicated TCR strength, while surface CD5 was similar across naive subsets.

The source is a human donor in good health. Some clones in this sample may be carry-over from other donors' samples. Source material: naive CXCR3+ CD8+ T cells from blood. Subset of the sample: CD45RO-CCR7+CD27+CD95- naive CD8+ T cells expressing CXCR3 (TNR3+). The chain uses TRBV20-1 and TRBJ2-2; the D call of TRBD2 rests on TCRdb alone, since no DNA is present to check it. The CDR3 here is CSARGDYNTGELFF.